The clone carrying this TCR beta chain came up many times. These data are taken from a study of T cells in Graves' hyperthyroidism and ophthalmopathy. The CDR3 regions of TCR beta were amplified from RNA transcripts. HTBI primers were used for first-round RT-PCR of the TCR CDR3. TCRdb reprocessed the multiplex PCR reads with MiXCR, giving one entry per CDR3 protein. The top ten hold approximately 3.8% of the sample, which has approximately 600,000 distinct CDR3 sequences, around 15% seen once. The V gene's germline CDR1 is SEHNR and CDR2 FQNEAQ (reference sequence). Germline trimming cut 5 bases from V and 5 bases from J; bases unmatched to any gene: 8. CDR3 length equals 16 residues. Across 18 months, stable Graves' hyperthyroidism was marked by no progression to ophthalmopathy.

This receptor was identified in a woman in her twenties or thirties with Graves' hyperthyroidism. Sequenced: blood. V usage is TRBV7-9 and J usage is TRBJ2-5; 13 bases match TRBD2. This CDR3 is CASSRGLAGARETQYF. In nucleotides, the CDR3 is TGTGCCAGCAGCCGCGGACTAGCGGGAGCTCGGGAGACCCAGTACTTC.